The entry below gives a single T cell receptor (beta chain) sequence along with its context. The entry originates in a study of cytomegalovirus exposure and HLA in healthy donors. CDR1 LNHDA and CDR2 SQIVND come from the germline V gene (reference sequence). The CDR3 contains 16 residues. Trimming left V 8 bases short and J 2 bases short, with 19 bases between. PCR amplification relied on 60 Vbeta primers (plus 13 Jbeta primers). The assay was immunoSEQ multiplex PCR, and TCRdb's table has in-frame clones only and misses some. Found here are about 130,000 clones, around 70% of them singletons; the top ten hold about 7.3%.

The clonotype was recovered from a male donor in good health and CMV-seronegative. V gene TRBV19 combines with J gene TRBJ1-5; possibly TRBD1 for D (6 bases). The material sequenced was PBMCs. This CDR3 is CASASFGGSGNQPQHF. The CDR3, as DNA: TGTGCCAGTGCGTCTTTTGGGGGCTCTGGCAATCAGCCCCAGCATTTT.